The T cell receptor beta chain described here comes from a study of type 1 regulatory T cells. This clonotype has a handful of counts. Its antigen is as yet unknown. TCRdb re-called the reads with MiXCR, one entry per CDR3 protein. The data show about 62,000 distinct CDR3 sequences, over 50% seen once. The clonotype was recovered from a human donor in good health. The specimen sequenced was cultured non-Tr1 T cells, either the whole culture or a sorted T cell fraction (not recorded which).

DNA for the CDR3: TGCAGCGTTGATGTGACGGCTATGAACACTGAAGCTTTCTTT. It codes for CSVDVTAMNTEAFF. The V call is TRBV29-1, the J call TRBJ1-1; D is unresolved. This CDR3 comprises 14 residues. Trimming removed 3 bases at V and 0 bases at J, with 11 bases between. Germline V lookup: CDR1 SQVTM, CDR2 ANQGSEA.